Following are 20 T cell receptor beta chains from one sample sequenced in a study of memory CD4+ T cells and cytomegalovirus serostatus. Data came from immunoSEQ multiplex PCR; TCRdb stores just in-frame clones and leaves some out. The sample yields over 65,000 clones, around 80% seen once. Single viable CD3+CD4+CD8-CD45RO+ cells were sorted as the memory CD4+ T cells. The specimen sequenced was memory CD4+ T cells from blood. The receptors come from an adult in good health and CMV-seronegative.

J is TRBJ1-5 and V is TRBV19; D is ambiguous. CDR1 and CDR2 from the germline V gene are LNHDA and SQIVND (reference sequence). The V end was cut by 5 bases, the J end by 6 bases, with 11 bases between. The CDR3 runs to 13 residues. The CDR3 protein is CASSWAVTQPQHF. The CDR3 DNA reads TGTGCCAGTAGTTGGGCAGTAACTCAGCCCCAGCATTTT. The full variable domain, in which reference TRBV19 and TRBJ1-5 provide the parts outside the CDR3, is DGGITQSPKYLFRKEGQNVTLSCEQNLNHDAMYWYRQDPGQGLRLIYYSQIVNDFQKGDIAEGYSVSREKKESFPLTVTSAQKNPTAFYLCASSWAVTQPQHFGDGTRLSIL.

The chain is built from TRBV27 and TRBJ2-3; possibly TRBD1 for D (6 bases). Deletions cut 5 bases from V and 4 bases from J, with 16 bases between. The CDR3 is 15 residues long. The germline gives CDR1 MNHEY, CDR2 SMNVEV (reference sequence). The CDR3 DNA reads as TGTGCCAGCAGTCCGGGCAGGGGTGGTCCAGATACGCAGTATTTT. This codes for CASSPGRGGPDTQYF.

The rearrangement joins TRBV5-4 to TRBJ2-2, with D perhaps TRBD2 (5 bases). The CDR3 loop spans 16 amino acids. The V gene's germline CDR1 is SGHNT and CDR2 YYREEE (reference sequence). V lost 5 bases to trimming and J lost 2 bases, with 16 bases between them. The CDR3: CASRPGGRINTGELFF. Here the CDR3 DNA reads TGTGCCAGCAGGCCCGGAGGACGGATTAACACCGGGGAGCTGTTTTTT.

The sample holds a few counts of this clone. The chain couples TRBV7-2 to TRBJ1-1, with D possibly being TRBD1 (5 bases). This CDR3 spans 15 amino acids. The V gene lost 0 bases and the J gene lost 4 bases, with 12 bases spanning the gap. Germline CDR1 and CDR2: SGHTA and FQGNSA. The CDR3 DNA reads as TGTGCCAGCAGCTTAGCGGGGACGACCCCCACTGAAGCTTTCTTT. Translated: CASSLAGTTPTEAFF.

This clone is judged medium-sized. This chain joins TRBV5-1 and TRBJ1-6; 10 bases align to TRBD1. V lost 3 bases to trimming and J lost 6 bases; unmatched junction nucleotides: 0. The germline V gene encodes CDR1 SGHRS and CDR2 YFSETQ. This CDR3 is built from 14 residues. In nucleotides, the CDR3 is TGCGCCAGCAGCTGGACAGGGGGTAATTCACCCCTCCACTTT. Its translation is CASSWTGGNSPLHF.

This chain links TRBV5-1 with TRBJ1-1; 11 bases line up with TRBD1. Germline V lookup: CDR1 SGHRS, CDR2 YFSETQ. Trimming cost V 4 bases and J 6 bases; bases outside gene matches: 8. The CDR3 runs 15 residues. In nucleotides, the CDR3 is TGCGCCAGCAGCACGGGACAGGGGGATTTGGCTGAAGCTTTCTTT. Amino acid sequence: CASSTGQGDLAEAFF.

A single count supports this clone. The V gene is TRBV15, the J gene TRBJ2-1; 9 positions match TRBD1. Trimming took 7 bases from V and 3 from J; bases not matched to a gene: 10. This CDR3 has 16 amino acids. CDR1 LNHNV and CDR2 YYDKDF come from the germline V gene (reference sequence). The CDR3 reads CATKVTGGKVYNEQFF. The CDR3, as DNA: TGTGCCACCAAGGTAACAGGGGGCAAAGTCTACAATGAGCAGTTCTTC.

The chain links TRBV5-4 to TRBJ1-2, with D maybe TRBD1 (5 bases). Trimming took off 4 bases at V and 10 bases at J, with 20 bases between the two ends. The germline V gene encodes CDR1 SGHNT and CDR2 YYREEE (reference sequence). This CDR3 contains 14 residues. For the CDR3, the DNA is TGTGCCAGCAGCGCCGAAGGGGTGCGGGGGACCTACACCTTC. This gives the protein CASSAEGVRGTYTF.

The genes are TRBV4-3 and TRBJ2-3; 9 nucleotides agree with TRBD2. The V gene end was trimmed by 0 bases and the J gene end by 4 bases; junction bases not matched to a gene: 5. Germline CDR1 and CDR2: LGHNA and YSLEER. The CDR3 runs 16 residues. The chain's CDR3 is CASSQDLRGGADTQYF. The DNA for the CDR3 is TGCGCCAGCAGCCAAGATCTGCGGGGGGGGGCAGATACGCAGTATTTT.

The chain recombines TRBV2 with TRBJ2-3; D gene uncertain. Trimming took 6 bases from V and 6 from J, leaving 7 bases between them. The CDR3 sequence is 11 residues long. The germline gives CDR1 SNHLY, CDR2 FYNNEI. The CDR3 nucleotides read TGTGCCAGCAGCGTACGGGATACGCAGTATTTT. Translation: CASSVRDTQYF.

V is TRBV4-1 and J is TRBJ1-3; no clear D gene. The CDR3 length is 17 residues. Germline CDR1 reads MGHRA; CDR2 reads YSYEKL. The V and J ends lost 0 bases and 4 bases respectively, with 16 bases between them. CDR3 nucleotide sequence: TGCGCCAGCAGCCAAGAAAGAACCCTCAGGCCCGGAAACACCATATATTTT. It specifies CASSQERTLRPGNTIYF.

V usage is TRBV7-6 and J usage is TRBJ1-6; D ambiguous. Germline CDR1 and CDR2: SGHVS and FNYEAQ. The V end was cut by 3 bases, the J end by 8 bases, with 8 bases between. This CDR3 is built from 13 residues. CDR3 in amino acids: CASSFSVDSPLHF. CDR3 DNA: TGTGCCAGCAGCTTTTCGGTCGATTCACCCCTCCACTTT.

This chain connects TRBV11-2 to TRBJ2-7; 11 bases are a match to TRBD1. This CDR3 comprises 14 residues. Trimming took 4 bases from V and 3 from J; bases not matched to a gene: 2. CDR1 SGHAT and CDR2 FQNNGV come from the germline V gene. CDR3 DNA: TGTGCCAGCAGCTGGGACAGGGGGGTCTACGAGCAGTACTTC. Translated, it gives CASSWDRGVYEQYF.

This clone was detected only once. The chain is built from TRBV7-3 and TRBJ1-2; TRBD1 is a possible D gene (5 bases). V lost 1 base to trimming and J lost 5 bases, with 11 bases between them. The CDR3 totals 14 residues. The germline V gene has CDR1 SGHTA and CDR2 FQGTGA. CDR3 coding DNA: TGTGCCAGCAGCTTAAATGGGGGGGATTATGGCTACACCTTC. Its translation is CASSLNGGDYGYTF.

This chain uses TRBV28 with TRBJ2-7; weak D call: TRBD1 (6 bases). Germline V CDR1 and CDR2: MDHEN, SYDVKM. Trimming removed 10 bases at V and 3 bases at J, with 16 bases between. There are 13 residues in the CDR3. The CDR3 reads CATTLPTGYEQYF. CDR3 sequence (DNA): TGTGCCACCACACTCCCGACAGGCTACGAGCAGTACTTC.

The V and J genes are TRBV6-5 and TRBJ2-7; a possible D gene is TRBD1 (6 bases). Germline values: CDR1 MNHEY, CDR2 SVGAGI. Trimming cost V 4 bases and J 0 bases, with 16 bases left between them. CDR3 length: 16 amino acids. CDR3 in amino acids: CASSSSRRGSSYEQYF. The CDR3 DNA reads TGTGCCAGCAGTTCATCCCGCAGGGGTAGCTCCTACGAGCAGTACTTC.

This clone was detected only a few times. The chain combines TRBV19 with TRBJ1-2; D ambiguous. This CDR3 is 12 amino acids long. From germline, CDR1 is LNHDA and CDR2 SQIVND (reference sequence). V lost 1 base, J lost 9 bases, and 9 bases lay in between. This CDR3 reads CASSIGVRSYTF. The CDR3 region has the DNA TGTGCCAGTAGTATAGGGGTCAGGAGCTACACCTTC.

The J gene is TRBJ1-6, the V gene TRBV9; 9 bases fit TRBD1. Trimming at V came to 10 bases and at J to 2 bases, leaving 4 bases not matched to a gene. Per the germline V gene, CDR1 is SGDLS and CDR2 is YYNGEE. This CDR3 is 14 amino acids long. The CDR3: CASTGGPYNSPLHF. DNA of the CDR3: TGTGCCTCGACAGGGGGGCCCTATAATTCACCCCTCCACTTT.

The chain carries TRBV18 and TRBJ1-1, with D possibly being TRBD1 (5 bases). CDR3 length: 14 amino acids. The V and J ends lost 3 bases and 3 bases respectively, with 11 bases between them. Germline V CDR1 and CDR2: KGHSH, LQKENI. The CDR3: CASSPGVLDTEAFF. CDR3 DNA sequence: TGTGCCAGCTCACCGGGGGTTTTGGACACTGAAGCTTTCTTT.

The V gene is TRBV9, the J gene TRBJ1-1; D is unclear. The V and J ends lost 2 bases and 4 bases respectively, with 12 bases between them. Germline V CDR1 and CDR2: SGDLS, YYNGEE. The CDR3 runs to 14 residues. The CDR3 DNA reads TGTGCCAGCAGCGTCGATGACGGCACCACTGAAGCTTTCTTT. The encoded protein is CASSVDDGTTEAFF.